The sequence of this T cell receptor (beta chain) was determined in a study of CD8+ T cells in alopecia areata. The germline CDR1 and CDR2 sequences are SQVTM and ANQGSEA. The CDR3 is 14 amino acids. V lost 6 bases, J lost 4 bases, and 16 bases lay in between. Lesional scalp tissue (obtained by punch biopsy) and peripheral blood were collected from alopecia areata patients. In the case of this clone: The antigen remains undetermined.

Study outcomes and limitations: Patients showed less clear TCR sequence sharing than mice, possibly partly because of HLA diversity. Affected scalp, especially in alopecia totalis/universalis, had a higher clonality than normal scalp did. Scalp samples also contribute reads from the resident alphabeta T cells found in normal skin.

Reverse transcription of extracted RNA yielded cDNA, which provided the sequencing template. Method: immunoSEQ multiplex PCR; TCRdb's copy keeps in-frame clones and lacks some. The sample has 110,000 to 150,000 clones, roughly three fifths seen once. The receptor comes from a human donor with alopecia areata. The sample consisted of CD4+ T cells sorted from blood, taken at week 0. J is TRBJ2-4 and V is TRBV29-1, with D possibly called TRBD1 or TRBD2 (6 bases each). The CDR3 region has the DNA TGCAGCGTGGGGCCCGGGGGCCGGAAAAACATTCAGTACTTC. Residues: CSVGPGGRKNIQYF.